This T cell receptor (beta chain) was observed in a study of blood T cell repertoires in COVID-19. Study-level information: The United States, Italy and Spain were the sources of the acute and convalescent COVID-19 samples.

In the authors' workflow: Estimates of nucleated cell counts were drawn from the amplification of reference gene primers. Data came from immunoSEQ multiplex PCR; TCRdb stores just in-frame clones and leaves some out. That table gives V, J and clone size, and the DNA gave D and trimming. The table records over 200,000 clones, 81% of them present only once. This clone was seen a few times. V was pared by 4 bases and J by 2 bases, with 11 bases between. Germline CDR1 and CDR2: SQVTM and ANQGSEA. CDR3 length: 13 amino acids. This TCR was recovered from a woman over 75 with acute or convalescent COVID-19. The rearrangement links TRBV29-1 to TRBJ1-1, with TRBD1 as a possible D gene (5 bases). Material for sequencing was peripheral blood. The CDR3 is CSVGRQSNTEAFF. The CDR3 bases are TGCAGCGTTGGGCGACAGAGCAACACTGAAGCTTTCTTT.